These T cell receptor beta chains were read from a single sample in a study of human thymus T cells. Produced via immunoSEQ multiplex PCR; TCRdb's table is partial and in-frame only. The profile shows tens of thousands of clones, roughly 94% of them singletons. Material for sequencing was thymus tissue. The receptors were sampled from a girl in the first two years of life with a congenital heart defect but otherwise immunologically healthy. CDR3s include the opening cysteine and the closing phenylalanine or tryptophan. A D gene is named only where the DNA matches it firmly. Clone size is given for some rows only: seen once, a few or many times, or a class if the clone is expanded.

v_gene	abundance	d_gene	j_gene	CDR3aa	CDR3nt
TRBV23-1	-	-	TRBJ1-2	CASSQWEGRVCHGYTF	TGCGCCAGCAGTCAATGGGAAGGGAGAGTCTGTCATGGCTACACCTTC
TRBV6-5	-	TRBD1	TRBJ2-7	CASSYRRQGTPYEQYF	TGTGCCAGCAGTTACCGAAGACAGGGGACCCCCTACGAGCAGTACTTC
TRBV15	once	-	TRBJ1-2	CATSSPSGAHRPPAGYTF	TGTGCCACCAGCAGCCCTTCCGGGGCCCACAGACCACCCGCTGGCTACACCTTC
TRBV5-6	-	-	TRBJ1-2	CASSRSLNYGYTF	TGTGCCAGCAGCCGATCCTTAAACTATGGCTACACCTTC
TRBV2	-	-	TRBJ2-2	CASSEGLFF	TGTGCCAGCAGTGAGGGGCTGTTTTTT
TRBV29-1	-	TRBD1	TRBJ2-3	CSVGYGTGVGTDTQYF	TGCAGCGTAGGCTACGGGACAGGGGTGGGAACAGATACGCAGTATTTT
TRBV30	-	-	TRBJ1-4	CAWSVFVGQAGNEKLFF	TGTGCCTGGAGTGTATTTGTGGGGCAGGCGGGTAATGAAAAACTGTTTTTT
TRBV2	-	TRBD2	TRBJ2-1	CATQAGGSDEQFF	TGTGCCACCCAAGCGGGAGGGAGCGATGAGCAGTTCTTC
TRBV10-3	-	-	TRBJ2-7	CAISESNRVWGNSYEQYF	TGTGCCATCAGTGAGTCGAATCGTGTGTGGGGGAACTCCTACGAGCAGTACTTC
TRBV7-2	-	TRBD1	TRBJ1-2	CASSPPTGGEDGYTF	TGTGCCAGCAGCCCCCCGACAGGGGGCGAGGATGGCTACACCTTC
TRBV5-1	-	TRBD1	TRBJ2-6	CASSLRQGTGANVLTF	TGCGCCAGCAGCTTGAGACAGGGAACAGGGGCCAACGTCCTGACTTTC
TRBV6-5	-	-	TRBJ2-7	CASSYYPPRVSEQYF	TGTGCCAGCAGTTACTATCCACCGAGAGTCAGCGAGCAGTACTTC
TRBV5-6	once	-	TRBJ2-1	CASSLKQGSPYNEQFF	TGTGCCAGCAGCTTAAAACAGGGATCTCCCTACAATGAGCAGTTCTTC
TRBV6-6	-	TRBD2	TRBJ2-3	CASSYYPSGRGDTQYF	TGTGCCAGCAGTTACTATCCTAGCGGGAGGGGAGATACGCAGTATTTT
TRBV19	-	-	TRBJ1-5	CASSMRDTIGRYSNQPQHF	TGTGCCAGTAGTATGAGGGACACTATCGGTAGATATAGCAATCAGCCCCAGCATTTT
TRBV5-8	-	TRBD2	TRBJ2-1	CASSLARELNEQFF	TGTGCCAGCAGCTTGGCGCGGGAGTTGAATGAGCAGTTCTTC
TRBV30	once	-	TRBJ2-2	CAWSAKGPGELFF	TGTGCCTGGAGTGCCAAGGGACCCGGGGAGCTGTTTTTT
TRBV10-1	-	-	TRBJ2-7	CASSQVSGPYEQYF	TGCGCCAGCAGTCAGGTATCGGGTCCTTACGAGCAGTACTTC
TRBV28	-	-	TRBJ1-2	CASSLCPPPLNYGYTF	TGTGCCAGCAGTTTATGTCCCCCGCCCTTAAACTATGGCTACACCTTC
TRBV14	-	-	TRBJ1-2	CASSQSIIPRTPPSNYGYTF	TGTGCCAGCAGCCAATCGATCATACCTCGTACCCCCCCTTCTAACTATGGCTACACCTTC
TRBV4-3	-	TRBD1	TRBJ2-2	CASSQDSNRGRTGELFF	TGCGCCAGCAGCCAAGATAGTAACAGGGGGCGAACCGGGGAGCTGTTTTTT
TRBV14	-	-	TRBJ1-3	CASSRGGNTIYF	TGTGCCAGCAGCCGAGGAGGAAACACCATATATTTT
TRBV6-1	once	TRBD1	TRBJ1-5	CASSEAWDRGPNQPQHF	TGTGCCAGCAGTGAAGCTTGGGACAGGGGGCCCAATCAGCCCCAGCATTTT
TRBV6-1	-	-	TRBJ1-1	CASSESLSRDGYRAFF	TGTGCCAGCAGTGAATCGCTTTCCCGGGACGGCTACCGAGCTTTCTTT
TRBV15	-	-	TRBJ1-5	CATSRNGHHQPQHF	TGTGCCACCAGCAGAAACGGACACCATCAGCCCCAGCATTTT
TRBV7-9	-	-	TRBJ2-7	CASSCTGNESSYEQYF	TGTGCCAGCAGCTGTACCGGGAACGAGAGCTCCTACGAGCAGTACTTC
TRBV27	-	TRBD2	TRBJ2-7	CASSLRAGGWNEQYF	TGTGCCAGCTCCCTCCGAGCGGGAGGTTGGAACGAGCAGTACTTC
TRBV28	-	-	TRBJ1-5	CASSPISGSNQPQHF	TGTGCCAGCAGTCCCATATCAGGTAGCAATCAGCCCCAGCATTTT
TRBV4-1	-	TRBD2	TRBJ2-5	CASSQRSRLAEQETQYF	TGCGCCAGCAGCCAGAGATCCAGACTAGCGGAACAAGAGACCCAGTACTTC
TRBV29-1	-	-	TRBJ2-5	CSVVQGWETQYF	TGCAGCGTTGTTCAGGGCTGGGAAACCCAGTACTTC
TRBV5-1	-	-	TRBJ2-3	CASSFSASHTDTQYF	TGCGCCAGCAGCTTCTCAGCGTCACACACGGATACGCAGTATTTT
TRBV5-1	-	-	TRBJ2-7	CASSYSPGPFYEQYF	TGCGCCAGCAGCTACTCTCCGGGACCCTTTTACGAGCAGTACTTC
TRBV11-2	-	-	TRBJ1-4	CASSLAPGENEKLFF	TGTGCCAGCAGCTTAGCGCCAGGGGAGAATGAAAAACTGTTTTTT
TRBV7-9	-	-	TRBJ1-1	CASRSSTCGIENTEAFF	TGTGCCAGCAGATCCTCTACTTGCGGGATCGAAAACACTGAAGCTTTCTTT
TRBV28	-	-	TRBJ2-3	CASSIPKTGTLTDTQYF	TGTGCCAGCAGTATTCCCAAGACCGGGACTTTAACAGATACGCAGTATTTT
TRBV13	-	-	TRBJ2-2	CASSLARGSYSTGELFF	TGTGCCAGCAGCTTAGCCCGGGGGTCTTACTCCACCGGGGAGCTGTTTTTT
TRBV28	-	TRBD2	TRBJ2-7	CASSLSPSGRIYEQYF	TGTGCCAGCAGTTTATCCCCTAGCGGGAGAATTTACGAGCAGTACTTC
TRBV5-5	-	TRBD1	TRBJ2-5	CASSGDREYQETQYF	TGTGCCAGCAGCGGGGACAGGGAGTACCAAGAGACCCAGTACTTC
TRBV29-1	-	-	TRBJ1-1	CSERYRDSTEAFF	TGCAGCGAAAGGTACAGGGATAGCACTGAAGCTTTCTTT
TRBV7-6	once	-	TRBJ2-3	CASSLESGTVQDTQYF	TGTGCCAGCAGCTTGGAGTCCGGGACGGTTCAAGATACGCAGTATTTT
TRBV6-1	-	TRBD1	TRBJ2-7	CASSEAGGRSPYEQYF	TGTGCCAGCAGTGAAGCAGGGGGCCGGTCCCCCTACGAGCAGTACTTC
TRBV7-8	-	-	TRBJ1-3	CASSLLEGSRPGNTIYF	TGTGCCAGCAGCCTCCTTGAGGGGAGCCGGCCTGGAAACACCATATATTTT
TRBV7-8	once	-	TRBJ1-5	CASSLGAADQPQHF	TGTGCCAGCAGCTTAGGGGCAGCGGATCAGCCCCAGCATTTT
TRBV2	-	TRBD1	TRBJ2-3	CASSADRGETDTQYF	TGTGCCAGCAGCGCCGACAGGGGGGAGACAGATACGCAGTATTTT
TRBV28	once	-	TRBJ2-7	CASERLAQGEQYF	TGTGCCAGCGAGCGACTAGCCCAGGGGGAGCAGTACTTC
TRBV30	-	-	TRBJ2-1	CAWSVGWLTGASYNEQFF	TGTGCCTGGAGTGTAGGCTGGTTGACTGGGGCATCATACAATGAGCAGTTCTTC